The 19 T cell receptor beta chains in this list originate from one sample, sequenced in a study of cytomegalovirus exposure and HLA in healthy donors. TCRdb keeps only in-frame clones here, not all; method: immunoSEQ multiplex PCR. The table has more than 120,000 clones, roughly 86% seen once; the top ten hold 7.5% to 9%. Source material: PBMCs. The receptor source for this set is a man younger than 30 in good health and CMV-seropositive.

The chain couples TRBV7-9 to TRBJ1-2; the match to TRBD1 covers 7 bases. Germline V lookup: CDR1 SEHNR, CDR2 FQNEAQ (reference sequence). The CDR3 has 14 residues. V shed 1 base, J shed 7 bases, and the junction held 6 bases outside the gene matches. This CDR3 reads CASSLDRPGGGYTF. The CDR3 DNA sequence: TGTGCCAGCAGCTTAGATCGGCCAGGGGGTGGCTACACCTTC.

The rearrangement links TRBV20-1 to TRBJ1-1; perhaps TRBD1 as D (5 bases). Germline V lookup: CDR1 DFQATT, CDR2 SNEGSKA (reference sequence). This CDR3 is 11 amino acids long. Trimming pared 3 bases from V and 11 bases from J, leaving 13 bases between. Written as DNA, the CDR3 is TGCAGTGCTAGGTTGGGGGGTTTCGCTTTCTTT. Residues: CSARLGGFAFF.

The chain joins TRBV11-2 to TRBJ2-1; 11 positions match TRBD2. V shed 6 bases and J 5 bases; nucleotides not matched to a gene: 9. The CDR3 loop spans 16 amino acids. Germline V gene sequence: CDR1 SGHAT, CDR2 FQNNGV. The CDR3 reads CASRSLAGGFHNEQFF. In DNA, the CDR3 is TGTGCCAGCAGGTCATTAGCGGGAGGGTTCCACAATGAGCAGTTCTTC.

This chain joins TRBV11-2 and TRBJ2-2; D not resolved. The V end lost 1 base, the J end lost 5 bases, and 8 bases lay between the germline ends. The germline V gene encodes CDR1 SGHAT and CDR2 FQNNGV. The CDR3 has 14 amino acids. Written as DNA, the CDR3 is TGTGCCAGCAGCTTAGCCCGGAGTACCGGGGAGCTGTTTTTT. It yields the protein CASSLARSTGELFF.

The chain links TRBV18 to TRBJ2-7; TRBD1 matches 7 bases. V lost 6 bases and J lost 5; bases outside the gene matches: 22. The CDR3 covers 18 residues. Germline V CDR1 and CDR2: KGHSH, LQKENI. CDR3 region: CASSAKVPGTALLDEQYF. CDR3 bases: TGTGCCAGCTCCGCGAAAGTACCAGGGACAGCCTTATTGGACGAGCAGTACTTC.

J is TRBJ1-6 and V is TRBV5-1; D might be TRBD1 (5 bases). The CDR3 loop spans 15 amino acids. In germline, CDR1 is SGHRS, CDR2 YFSETQ. The V end lost 0 bases, the J end lost 7 bases, and 11 bases lay between the germline ends. The CDR3 DNA follows: TGCGCCAGCAGCTTGGGAGGAGGGGAGAATTCACCCCTCCACTTT. Protein: CASSLGGGENSPLHF.

V and J are TRBV19 and TRBJ1-5; D is undetermined. The CDR3 covers 15 residues. Trimming stripped 7 bases from V and 4 bases from J, with 17 bases between. Germline CDR1 and CDR2: LNHDA and SQIVND (reference sequence). CDR3 in DNA: TGTGCCAGTACATCGGAGGGAAGCAGGAATCAGCCCCAGCATTTT. Protein sequence: CASTSEGSRNQPQHF.

The rearrangement joins TRBV6-4 to TRBJ1-4; D call uncertain. The ends were cut back, 10 bases at V and 1 base at J, with 16 bases in the middle. The CDR3 is 15 residues long. Germline V gives CDR1 MRHNA, CDR2 SNTAGT. CDR3 amino acids: CATLPGWRTNEKLFF. In DNA, the CDR3 is TGTGCCACCCTACCCGGGTGGAGAACTAATGAAAAACTGTTTTTT.

The CDR3 loop reads CATSRAPNYGYTF. DNA of the CDR3: TGTGCCACCAGCAGAGCTCCTAACTATGGCTACACCTTC. The rearrangement joins TRBV15 to TRBJ1-2; D uncertain. The V gene's germline CDR1 is LNHNV and CDR2 YYDKDF (reference sequence). Trimming removed 1 base at V and 0 bases at J, with 3 bases between. The CDR3 spans 13 residues. The variable domain in full, with the rest retrieved from reference TRBV15 and TRBJ1-2, is DAMVIQNPRYQVTQFGKPVTLSCSQTLNHNVMYWYQQKSSQAPKLLFHYYDKDFNNEADTPDNFQSRRPNTSFCFLDIRSPGLGDTAMYLCATSRAPNYGYTFGSGTRLTVV.

V gene TRBV5-5 combines with J gene TRBJ2-1; TRBD2 matches at 7 bases. This CDR3 is 18 amino acids long. CDR1 SGHKS and CDR2 YYEKEE come from the germline V gene (reference sequence). V was clipped by 6 bases and J by 0 bases; unmatched bases: 15. CDR3 protein: CASKPLQTSESSYNEQFF. Written as DNA, the CDR3 is TGTGCCAGCAAGCCCCTGCAAACTAGCGAGAGCTCCTACAATGAGCAGTTCTTC.

The rearrangement uses TRBV6-1 and TRBJ2-7, with TRBD1 matching 9 bases. The CDR3 has 14 residues. The V gene's germline CDR1 is MNHNS and CDR2 SASEGT. Trimming at V came to 8 bases and at J to 2 bases, leaving 7 bases not matched to a gene. The CDR3 DNA is TGTGCCAGCGCTACAGGGGGCCTGACCTACGAGCAGTACTTC. Translating gives CASATGGLTYEQYF.

This clone has a handful of counts. The V and J genes are TRBV6-5 and TRBJ1-6; D may be TRBD1 (5 bases). This CDR3 has 14 amino acids. Germline assignment: CDR1 MNHEY and CDR2 SVGAGI. The V gene lost 2 bases and the J gene lost 6 bases, with 8 bases spanning the gap. DNA of the CDR3: TGTGCCAGCAGTTACGGGGGGGTTAATTCACCCCTCCACTTT. This gives the protein CASSYGGVNSPLHF.

This chain links TRBV19 with TRBJ2-2; D perhaps matches TRBD2 (5 bases). The length of the CDR3 is 14 residues. The ends were cut back, 4 bases at V and 6 bases at J, with 12 bases in the middle. CDR1 and CDR2 (germline): LNHDA, SQIVND (reference sequence). CDR3 amino acids: CASSKIRGAGELFF. DNA of the CDR3: TGTGCCAGTAGTAAGATTCGGGGTGCCGGGGAGCTGTTTTTT. Filled out from reference TRBV19 and TRBJ2-2, the complete variable domain reads DGGITQSPKYLFRKEGQNVTLSCEQNLNHDAMYWYRQDPGQGLRLIYYSQIVNDFQKGDIAEGYSVSREKKESFPLTVTSAQKNPTAFYLCASSKIRGAGELFFGEGSRLTVL.

The sample holds a few counts of this clone. The germline gene is not matched at one end of the junction; a read error may be the cause. For the CDR3, the DNA is TGTGCCAGTACCGAGCCCGACACCTGCTTC. Translation: CASTEPDTCF. The gene calls are TRBV19 and TRBJ2-7; no clear D gene. This CDR3 has 10 residues. Germline lookup yields CDR1 LNHDA and CDR2 SQIVND (reference sequence). Using reference TRBV19 and TRBJ2-7 for the parts outside the CDR3, the full variable domain is DGGITQSPKYLFRKEGQNVTLSCEQNLNHDAMYWYRQDPGQGLRLIYYSQIVNDFQKGDIAEGYSVSREKKESFPLTVTSAQKNPTAFYLCASTEPDTCFGPGTRLTVT.

This rearrangement joins TRBV5-1 to TRBJ2-7, with TRBD1 matching over 7 bases. The V and J ends lost 0 bases and 6 bases, in that order; junction bases with no gene match: 9. CDR3 size: 15 residues. Germline-derived CDR1 and CDR2 are SGHRS and YFSETQ. The CDR3 loop reads CASSLAGTEPPEQYF. CDR3 DNA: TGCGCCAGCAGCTTGGCCGGGACAGAACCTCCCGAGCAGTACTTC.

The V gene is TRBV5-1, the J gene TRBJ1-4; D possibly corresponds to TRBD1 (5 bases). Germline loops: CDR1 SGHRS, CDR2 YFSETQ. This CDR3 is 15 amino acids long. V lost 0 bases, J lost 8 bases, and 14 bases lay in between. CDR3 bases: TGCGCCAGCAGCTTGGGGGGCACGACTAGGGAAAAACTGTTTTTT. This codes for CASSLGGTTREKLFF.

This clone was picked up one time. The chain is built from TRBV29-1 and TRBJ2-5; TRBD1 matches at 8 bases. Trimming removed 6 bases from V and 1 base from J; junction bases left unmatched: 7. Germline values: CDR1 SQVTM, CDR2 ANQGSEA. The CDR3 is 14 residues long. In DNA form, the CDR3 reads TGCAGCGTCAAACGGACAGGGTCCCAAGAGACCCAGTACTTC. Protein: CSVKRTGSQETQYF.

The rearrangement links TRBV7-6 to TRBJ1-1; the D gene is possibly TRBD1 (6 bases). The germline gives CDR1 SGHVS, CDR2 FNYEAQ. The CDR3 runs 17 residues. Trimming removed 4 bases at V and 3 bases at J, with 21 bases between. The DNA for the CDR3 is TGTGCCAGCAGCTCAGCCCCGGGGGGGCTGGGCCACACTGAAGCTTTCTTT. It is translated as CASSSAPGGLGHTEAFF.

The V and J genes are TRBV19 and TRBJ2-6, with D hard to call. Germline V gene data show CDR1 as LNHDA and CDR2 as SQIVND (reference sequence). The CDR3 covers 17 residues. The V and J ends lost 3 bases and 0 bases respectively, with 12 bases between them. Here the CDR3 reads CASSISSASSGANVLTF. DNA of the CDR3: TGTGCCAGTAGTATTTCTTCCGCGAGCTCTGGGGCCAACGTCCTGACTTTC.